This entry concerns a single T cell receptor (beta chain). This may arise from a read error, as a much more abundant clone is one base away. TCRdb called the 5' RACE reads again in MiXCR, with one record for every CDR3 protein. The profile shows approximately 23,000 distinct CDR3 sequences, 30% of them singletons. The source is a female donor with breast cancer. Material: tumor-infiltrating naive CD4+ T cells sorted from the breast tumor. As to subset: naive CD4+ T cells, CD4+CD45RA+CD25-.

The CDR3 spells CASSVLAGEHEQFF. In DNA, the CDR3 is TGTGCCAGCAGTGTTCTAGCGGGAGAGCATGAGCAGTTCTTC. The chain links TRBV6-1 to TRBJ2-1; TRBD2 matches at 10 bases. This CDR3 region has 14 residues. The J segment lost 8 bases and the V segment lost 4 bases, leaving 5 bases of the junction unmatched. Germline CDR1 reads MNHNS; CDR2 reads SASEGT.